This T cell receptor beta chain was sequenced during a study of T cell responses to AZD1222 COVID-19 vaccine. Study-level points and caveats: Females outnumbered males among donors, who were mostly white British; clonal diversity was possibly underestimated.

Clones were sequenced by immunoSEQ multiplex PCR, and TCRdb holds only the in-frame ones, with some missing. The sample has 60,000 to 100,000 clones, around 87% seen once. On this clone itself: As yet, its antigen is unknown.

This sequence originates from an adult in good health. Material: peripheral blood, obtained on day 0 of AZD1222 vaccination.

The CDR3, as DNA: TGTGCCAGCAGCTTAGTGCTAGGGAAGAACAATCAGCCCCAGCATTTT. Translating gives CASSLVLGKNNQPQHF. The V gene is TRBV7-8, the J gene TRBJ1-5, with unresolved D. Germline CDR1 reads SGHVS; CDR2 reads FQNEAQ. The CDR3 has 16 amino acids. V was shortened by 1 base and J by 3 bases, with 13 bases between the two germline ends.